The following is a TCR beta chain sequence with its context. The clone's antigen remains unknown. No much larger clone is present one base from it, and per-base qualities are unavailable. The immunoSEQ Assay was used to sequence TCRbeta CDR3 regions. After extraction, genomic DNA underwent amplification by bias-controlled multiplex PCR, followed by high-throughput sequencing. The authors' analysis ran thus. Collapsing and filtering of sequences were performed to quantify the absolute abundance of each unique TCRbeta CDR3 region. T cell fraction was estimated by normalizing TCRbeta template counts to usable DNA, which was measured by amplifying reference genes present in all nucleated cells. Repertoire TCRs were annotated as SARS-CoV-2-specific when V gene, CDR3 amino acid sequence and J gene were exactly matched to a known reactive TCR set. The reference SARS-CoV-2 TCR set was derived from MIRA and filtered for enrichment in COVID-19-positive ImmuneCODE repertoires, a step that removed public or cross-reactive TCRs. Using the MIRA antigens, annotated TCRs were further analysed by specific ORF or by position within an ORF. Breadth was defined as annotated unique rearrangements over total unique productive rearrangements; depth was the summed frequency of those rearrangements. Two-sided Wilcoxon rank-sum tests were applied when comparing TCR breadth between groups. TCRdb took this table from immuneACCESS and kept in-frame rearrangements with V and J called. Such tables lack part of the clones; where checked against another copy, unresolved V genes explain under half of the gap, and the rest is unexplained. V, J and clone size derive from that table, while D and trimming were established from the DNA sequence. Present in this sample are 300,000 to 350,000 clones, around nine tenths of which were seen just once. Together, the top ten hold about 10% of the sample.

The treatment or condition label of this sample denotes: about 20 received Ad26.COV2.S at low or high dose, single or two shots; about 5 received placebo; per-sample allocation not given. Repertoires of vaccine and placebo recipients were sequenced from samples taken on day 63 after the first injection. Cohort 1b enrolled 20 to 30 adults aged 18-55 years at a single site in Boston, USA, between 29 July and 7 August 2020. As a vaccine, Ad26.COV2.S was a replication-incompetent adenovirus type 26 vector that expressed a prefusion-stabilized SARS-CoV-2 spike protein derived from the original Wuhan strain. The data are from a study of Ad26.COV2.S vaccination and SARS-CoV-2 variants (dated by TCRdb to 2020 to 2022). Study-wide context: Vaccine-arm donors were drawn from COV1001, a multicentre, randomized, double-blind, placebo-controlled phase I-IIa trial of Ad26.COV2.S in healthy adults. Participants in the trial were split at random into five groups of five each, receiving low-dose or high-dose Ad26.COV2.S once or twice, or else placebo on both occasions. The TCR-sequenced set comprised around 30 samples: around 20 Ad26.COV2.S vaccine recipients, 5 placebo recipients and 8 SARS-CoV-2 convalescent individuals. Ad26.COV2.S was administered intramuscularly at 5 x 10^10 or 1 x 10^11 viral particles, either as a single shot or as two shots given 56 days apart. TCRbeta repertoire sequencing served as the tool for gauging how specific and how broad the SARS-CoV-2-reactive T cell receptors were following Ad26.COV2.S vaccination. Blinding of investigators to trial group allocation was maintained during experiments and outcome assessment. General findings and caveats noted by the study authors: According to the authors, total T cell responses may have been underestimated by the TCR breadth and depth analyses. Comparing responses between vaccine doses or regimens was not something the study was powered to do. After vaccination, spike-specific CD8+ and CD4+ T cell responses were reported to show substantial breadth. Vaccine and placebo recipients had comparable non-spike TCR breadth, which fits with the vaccine containing only spike. Compared with placebo recipients, Ad26.COV2.S recipients showed higher spike-specific TCR breadth (P = 0.0014).

The CDR3 runs 17 residues from the cysteine to the phenylalanine. Only CDR3 DNA remains: 51 bases, in frame from the first base. Trimming costs V 5 bases and J 0 bases, and their ends lie 17 bases apart. The germline V gene yields SGHDN for CDR1 and FVKESK for CDR2. The rearrangement joined TRBV14 to TRBJ1-3; a tentative D call is TRBD1 (5 bases match). This sequence originates from a person aged 18-65 years who received the Ad26.COV2.S COVID-19 vaccine or a placebo. The sequencing here drew on peripheral blood, taken in a trial of Ad26.COV2.S vaccine versus placebo. The DNA sequence follows: TGTGCCAGCAGCTCTCAATTCGGGGCAAACTCTGGAAACACCATATATTTT. Its amino acids are CASSSQFGANSGNTIYF.